Listed below are T cell receptor beta chains from one sample, sequenced in a study of PD-1 blockade in mismatch repair-deficient tumors. Clones were read by immunoSEQ multiplex PCR, and TCRdb kept only the in-frame ones, dropping some. The table includes some 130,000 clones, about nine tenths detected once. The sequencing here drew on peripheral blood, taken approximately 71 weeks after starting pembrolizumab. The source is an adult with mismatch repair-deficient cancer. The CDR3 runs from the conserved cysteine through the conserved F or W. Each record gives: D gene, V gene, J gene, CDR3 protein, CDR3 DNA. A D gene is named only where the DNA matches it firmly.

D: TRBD2; V: TRBV5-4; J: TRBJ2-3; CDR3: CASSLLAGGPTDTQYF; DNA: TGTGCCAGCAGCTTGTTGGCGGGAGGGCCCACAGATACGCAGTATTTT
D: TRBD1; V: TRBV5-1; J: TRBJ2-7; CDR3: CASSFGVGQGWDEQYF; DNA: TGCGCCAGCAGCTTTGGCGTCGGACAGGGGTGGGACGAGCAGTACTTC
D: TRBD1; V: TRBV7-9; J: TRBJ1-1; CDR3: CASSLAGTGSKDTEAFF; DNA: TGTGCCAGCAGCTTAGCGGGGACAGGCTCCAAGGACACTGAAGCTTTCTTT
D: TRBD1; V: TRBV5-8; J: TRBJ1-5; CDR3: CASSLDRDRFDSNQPQHF; DNA: TGTGCCAGCAGCTTGGACCGGGACAGATTCGATAGCAATCAGCCCCAGCATTTT
D: TRBD1; V: TRBV7-2; J: TRBJ1-5; CDR3: CASSSPGTGDSLFNQPQHF; DNA: TGTGCCAGCAGCTCCCCCGGGACAGGGGACTCCCTATTCAATCAGCCCCAGCATTTT
D: NA; V: TRBV29-1; J: TRBJ2-7; CDR3: CSVVYGDRTYEQYF; DNA: TGCAGCGTTGTGTATGGTGACAGGACCTACGAGCAGTACTTC
D: NA; V: TRBV5-5; J: TRBJ2-7; CDR3: CASRGNSYEQYF; DNA: TGTGCCAGCAGAGGGAACTCCTACGAGCAGTACTTC
D: TRBD2; V: TRBV5-1; J: TRBJ2-3; CDR3: CASSLPGTSGADTQYF; DNA: TGCGCCAGCAGCTTGCCCGGGACTAGCGGAGCAGATACGCAGTATTTT
D: TRBD1; V: TRBV5-5; J: TRBJ2-5; CDR3: CASSGDRGETQYF; DNA: TGTGCCAGCAGCGGGGACAGGGGCGAGACCCAGTACTTC
D: NA; V: TRBV4-1; J: TRBJ1-5; CDR3: CASSPTGGDQPQHF; DNA: TGCGCCAGCAGCCCAACGGGGGGAGATCAGCCCCAGCATTTT
D: NA; V: TRBV19; J: TRBJ2-1; CDR3: CASSTSGGTYNEQFF; DNA: TGTGCCAGTAGCACGAGTGGGGGAACCTACAATGAGCAGTTCTTC